This is a list of T cell receptor beta chains from one sample in a study of T cell responses to AZD1222 COVID-19 vaccine. Repertoires were generated with immunoSEQ multiplex PCR, while TCRdb's copy carries only in-frame clones and drops some. The top ten clones hold over 15% of a sample with about 150,000 clones, around nine tenths of them seen once. The specimen was peripheral blood, collected on day 0 of AZD1222 vaccination. All receptors come from an adult in good health. The CDR3 runs from the conserved cysteine through the conserved F or W. The D gene is left open where the match is weak. Not every row has a clone size; where given, it reads once, few, many or a size class.

TRBV2	.	TRBJ1-2	TRBD1	TGTGCCAGCAGGGACAGGTTCGACTATGGCTACACCTTC	CASRDRFDYGYTF
TRBV5-1	.	TRBJ1-2	TRBD1	TGCGCCAGCGGCCCAACAGGGGGCTATGGCTACACCTTC	CASGPTGGYGYTF
TRBV19	once	TRBJ1-2	.	TGTGCCAGTAGTATAGGCGGTCCCTATGGCTACACCTTC	CASSIGGPYGYTF
TRBV11-2	.	TRBJ2-7	TRBD2	TGTGCCAGCAGCTTAGGGGCGGGAGGTTTAGGTTACGAGCAGTACTTC	CASSLGAGGLGYEQYF
TRBV30	.	TRBJ1-6	TRBD1	TGTGCCTGGACCACAGACAGGGGGTGGCATTCACCCCTCCACTTT	CAWTTDRGWHSPLHF
TRBV12-3/TRBV12-4	.	TRBJ2-7	.	TGTGCCAGCAGTTTTCTTAACGAGCAGTACTTC	CASSFLNEQYF
TRBV12-3/TRBV12-4	.	TRBJ1-2	TRBD1	TGTGCCAGCTCTGGACAGGGCTACTATGGCTACACCTTC	CASSGQGYYGYTF
TRBV5-4	.	TRBJ1-1	.	TGTGCCAGCAGCACTCGGACCCAGCCCAGTGCTTTCTTT	CASSTRTQPSAFF
TRBV5-1	.	TRBJ2-1	.	TGCGCCAGCAGCTTGGAGGTGGGAGGCTCCTACAATGAGCAGTTCTTC	CASSLEVGGSYNEQFF
TRBV27	.	TRBJ1-2	TRBD1	TGTGCCAGCAGTTTCGGGCAGGGGGCATATGGCTACACCTTC	CASSFGQGAYGYTF
TRBV6-2/TRBV6-3	.	TRBJ1-2	.	TGTGCCAGCAGTGACAGCTTTCCCGGCACCTATGGCTACACCTTC	CASSDSFPGTYGYTF
TRBV27	.	TRBJ1-5	.	TGTGCCAGCAGTTTATTTTCAGGGGTTCGTCAGCCCCAGCATTTT	CASSLFSGVRQPQHF
TRBV28	.	TRBJ2-1	.	TGTGCCAGCACCCCTTGGGGGGAGTCCTACAATGAGCAGTTCTTC	CASTPWGESYNEQFF
TRBV5-1	.	TRBJ2-7	TRBD1	TGCGCCAGCAGCCTACAGGGGGGAAACGAGCAGTACTTC	CASSLQGGNEQYF
TRBV11-3	.	TRBJ2-7	TRBD1	TGTGCCAGCAGCCCGGACAGGGGGCGAAACGAGCAGTACTTC	CASSPDRGRNEQYF
TRBV5-1	.	TRBJ1-4	.	TGCGCCAGCATGGCACAGGGCAACGAAAAACTGTTTTTT	CASMAQGNEKLFF
TRBV25-1	once	TRBJ1-2	TRBD1	TGTGCCAGCAGTCCGGACAGGCAAACTAACTATGGCTACACCTTC	CASSPDRQTNYGYTF
TRBV4-1	.	TRBJ1-2	.	TGCGCCAGCAGTTATACAGACTATGGCTACACCTTC	CASSYTDYGYTF
TRBV5-1	.	TRBJ2-5	TRBD2	TGCGCCAGCAGCCCCGGGGGGGGTGAGACCCAGTACTTC	CASSPGGGETQYF
TRBV24-1	.	TRBJ2-3	TRBD1	TGTGCCACCGGCGACAGGGCAGGGACAGATACGCAGTATTTT	CATGDRAGTDTQYF
TRBV9	.	TRBJ2-1	TRBD2	TGTGCCAGCAGCGTAGGAGTTAGCGGGTTCTCCTACAATGAGCAGTTCTTC	CASSVGVSGFSYNEQFF
TRBV7-9	.	TRBJ2-5	.	TGTGCCAGCAGTCGGACGGTCGAAGAGACCCAGTACTTC	CASSRTVEETQYF
TRBV29-1	.	TRBJ2-5	.	TGCAGCGTGGGGGCACGACTAAAGGGGGAGACCCAGTACTTC	CSVGARLKGETQYF
TRBV21-1	few	TRBJ1-1	.	TGTGCCAGCAGCAAAGCTCACACCACTGAAGCTTTCTTT	CASSKAHTTEAFF
TRBV18	.	TRBJ2-6	.	TGTGCCAGCTCACCAGGGGCAGGGGACTACGCTGGGGCCAACGTCCTGACTTTC	CASSPGAGDYAGANVLTF
TRBV25-1	.	TRBJ1-2	.	TGTGCCAGCAGTGAATTGGAGGCGGGAACATACGGTGGAGGCTACACCTTC	CASSELEAGTYGGGYTF
TRBV18	.	TRBJ2-7	TRBD2	TGTGCCAGCTCACCACCTAGCGGGGGAACCTACGAGCAGTACTTC	CASSPPSGGTYEQYF
TRBV4-1	once	TRBJ1-1	.	TGCGCCAGCAGCCAAGGCCTTAGGGTGAACACTGAAGCTTTCTTT	CASSQGLRVNTEAFF
TRBV6-4	.	TRBJ2-3	.	TGTGCCAGCAGTGCGGGGGGCACAGATACGCAGTATTTT	CASSAGGTDTQYF
TRBV23-1	.	TRBJ1-6	.	TGCGCCAGCAGTCAATCTCCTTCAAAGGCGGCGAGCTCCTATAATTCACCCCTCCACTTT	CASSQSPSKAASSYNSPLHF
TRBV19	.	TRBJ1-4	.	TGTGCCAGTAGTCGGTGGGGGCAGAATGACGAAAAACTGTTTTTT	CASSRWGQNDEKLFF
TRBV2	.	TRBJ1-5	.	TGTGCCAGCAAGAGAGACTCTGGCAATCAGCCCCAGCATTTT	CASKRDSGNQPQHF
TRBV19	.	TRBJ2-1	TRBD2	TGTGCCAGTAGTATACGTAGAGCGGGAGTTCTGTTCTTC	CASSIRRAGVLFF
TRBV13	.	TRBJ2-7	TRBD2	TGTGCCAGCAGCTTAGATGCGGGAGGCTCCTACGAGCAGTACTTC	CASSLDAGGSYEQYF
TRBV18	.	TRBJ1-4	.	TGTGCCAGCTCACCGGACCCAACGTGGGGTGCCGAGTGGAAACTGTTTTTT	CASSPDPTWGAEWKLFF
TRBV18	once	TRBJ1-5	.	TGTGCCAGCTCACCCAGGAACCGGGAGAGCCGCCAGCCCCAGCATTTT	CASSPRNRESRQPQHF
TRBV9	.	TRBJ2-7	TRBD1	TGTGCCAGCAGCGAGGGACAGCAGACCTACGAGCAGTACTTC	CASSEGQQTYEQYF
TRBV19	.	TRBJ1-2	.	TGTGCCAGCTCCCGACAGCACTATGGCTACACCTTC	CASSRQHYGYTF
TRBV2	.	TRBJ1-2	TRBD1	TGTGCCAGGACAGGGGGTAACTATGGCTACACCTTC	CARTGGNYGYTF
TRBV2	.	TRBJ1-2	.	TGTGCCAGCGGCCCCTCGGATAGGGTGAGGGGAGGCTATGGCTACACCTTC	CASGPSDRVRGGYGYTF
TRBV19	.	TRBJ2-3	.	TGTGCCAGTAGTAGAGATACGCAGTATTTT	CASSRDTQYF
TRBV19	.	TRBJ2-2	TRBD1	TGTGCCAGTAAGAACAGGGGCGCGAACACCGGGGAGCTGTTTTTT	CASKNRGANTGELFF
TRBV9	few	TRBJ2-1	TRBD1	TGTGCCAGCAGCGCGACAGGGGTGTATGAGCAGTTCTTC	CASSATGVYEQFF
TRBV6-2/TRBV6-3	.	TRBJ2-7	.	TGTGCCAGCAGTTCTAACCTTGGCGAGCAGTACTTC	CASSSNLGEQYF
TRBV5-1	.	TRBJ2-3	TRBD2	TGCGCCAGCAGCTCGGGGGGAGCGGGGGCCGACACAGATACGCAGTATTTT	CASSSGGAGADTDTQYF
TRBV5-1	.	TRBJ2-1	TRBD2	TGCGCCAGCAGCTTGGGGACTAGCTCCAACAACGAGCAGTTCTTC	CASSLGTSSNNEQFF
TRBV6-2/TRBV6-3	.	TRBJ2-1	.	TGTGCCAGCAGTTACACTCAGGGCGGGAATGAGCAGTTCTTC	CASSYTQGGNEQFF
TRBV27	.	TRBJ1-1	TRBD1	TGTGCCAGCAGTAACAGGGGAAGGTACACTGAAGCTTTCTTT	CASSNRGRYTEAFF
TRBV27	.	TRBJ2-7	TRBD2	TGTGCCAGCAGTTTATCCAACCCGACAGCGGGAGGCTACGAGCAGTACTTC	CASSLSNPTAGGYEQYF
TRBV27	.	TRBJ1-2	TRBD1	TGTGCCAGTAGTCACCGGGACAGGGTCGGTTCTAACTATGGCTACACCTTC	CASSHRDRVGSNYGYTF
TRBV10-3	.	TRBJ2-4	.	TGTGCCATCATGGGGGGCTCAAACATTCAGTACTTC	CAIMGGSNIQYF